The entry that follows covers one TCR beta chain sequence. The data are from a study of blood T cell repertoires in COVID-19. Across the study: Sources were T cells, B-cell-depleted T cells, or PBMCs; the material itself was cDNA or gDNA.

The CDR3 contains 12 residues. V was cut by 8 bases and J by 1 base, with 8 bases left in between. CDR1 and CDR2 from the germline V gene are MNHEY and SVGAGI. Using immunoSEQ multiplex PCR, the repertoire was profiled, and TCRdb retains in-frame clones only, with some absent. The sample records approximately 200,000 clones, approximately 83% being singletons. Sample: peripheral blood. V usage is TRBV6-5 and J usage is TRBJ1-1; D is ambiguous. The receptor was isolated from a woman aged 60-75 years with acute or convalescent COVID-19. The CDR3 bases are TGTGCCAGCGGGTCAGGGAACACTGAAGCTTTCTTT. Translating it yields CASGSGNTEAFF.